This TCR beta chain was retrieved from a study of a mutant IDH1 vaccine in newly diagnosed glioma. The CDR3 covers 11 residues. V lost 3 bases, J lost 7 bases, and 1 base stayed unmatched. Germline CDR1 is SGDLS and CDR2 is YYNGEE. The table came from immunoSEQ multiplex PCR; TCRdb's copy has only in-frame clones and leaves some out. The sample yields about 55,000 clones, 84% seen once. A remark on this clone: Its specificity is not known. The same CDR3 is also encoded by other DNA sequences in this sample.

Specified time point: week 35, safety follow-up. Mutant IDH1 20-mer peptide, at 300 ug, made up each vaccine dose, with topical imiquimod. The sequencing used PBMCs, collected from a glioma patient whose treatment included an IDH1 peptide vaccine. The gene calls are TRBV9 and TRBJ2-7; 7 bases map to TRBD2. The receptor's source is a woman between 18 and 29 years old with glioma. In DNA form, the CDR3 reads TGTGCCAGCAGCGCCGGGGGGGAGCAGTACTTC. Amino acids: CASSAGGEQYF. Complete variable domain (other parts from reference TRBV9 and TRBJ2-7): DSGVTQTPKHLITATGQRVTLRCSPRSGDLSVYWYQQSLDQGLQFLIQYYNGEERAKGNILERFSAQQFPDLHSELNLSSLELGDSALYFCASSAGGEQYFGPGTRLTVT.